These 27 T cell receptor beta chains were all obtained from the same sample, sequenced in a study of blood T cell repertoires in COVID-19. Method: immunoSEQ multiplex PCR; TCRdb's copy keeps in-frame clones and lacks some. The repertoire holds approximately 180,000 clones, with 76% as singletons. The sequencing sample was made of PBMCs or T cells enriched from blood (not recorded which). Source of these receptors: a woman in her fifties or sixties with acute COVID-19.

This clone was observed a handful of times. This chain links TRBV4-1 with TRBJ1-2; D not resolved. Between the trimmed V and J ends, which lost 0 bases and 4 bases, there was a span of 12 bases. Germline V gives CDR1 MGHRA, CDR2 YSYEKL. This CDR3 comprises 15 residues. This CDR3 is CASSQDRPGGYGYTF. The CDR3 region has the DNA TGCGCCAGCAGCCAAGATAGACCGGGAGGCTATGGCTACACCTTC.

The chain is built from TRBV7-8 and TRBJ1-5; D may be TRBD1 (5 bases). This CDR3 has 16 amino acids. In germline, CDR1 is SGHVS, CDR2 FQNEAQ. V lost 0 bases and J 4 bases, leaving 13 bases between the germline ends. CDR3 bases: TGTGCCAGCAGCTTAGCAACCCCGCAGGGTAATCAGCCCCAGCATTTT. It codes for CASSLATPQGNQPQHF.

This clone was seen only a few times. The chain couples TRBV20-1 to TRBJ2-1; a weak D match, TRBD1 (5 bases). Germline V gene lookup returns CDR1 DFQATT and CDR2 SNEGSKA (reference sequence). The CDR3 contains 11 residues. Trimming shortened V by 7 bases and J by 3 bases, and 7 bases separated the two germline ends. The CDR3 DNA is TGCAGTGGGACATTCTACAATGAGCAGTTCTTC. This sequence encodes CSGTFYNEQFF.

The V gene is TRBV9, the J gene TRBJ2-5; possible D gene TRBD2, 6 bases. The CDR3 totals 14 residues. Trimming left V 4 bases short and J 4 bases short, with 14 bases between. In germline, CDR1 is SGDLS, CDR2 YYNGEE. The CDR3 sequence is CASSPLGGLETQYF. In nucleotides, the CDR3 is TGTGCCAGCAGCCCCCTCGGGGGTTTAGAGACCCAGTACTTC.

The gene calls are TRBV28 and TRBJ1-5, with 11 positions matching TRBD1. V lost 5 bases, J lost 5 bases, and 5 bases stayed unmatched. Per germline, CDR1 MDHEN and CDR2 SYDVKM. The CDR3 length is 15 residues. The DNA for the CDR3 is TGTGCCAGCAGTCCCCGGGACAGGGGGGATCAGCCCCAGCATTTT. Translating it yields CASSPRDRGDQPQHF. Full variable domain (outside the CDR3, taken from reference TRBV28 and TRBJ1-5): DVKVTQSSRYLVKRTGEKVFLECVQDMDHENMFWYRQDPGLGLRLIYFSYDVKMKEKGDIPEGYSVSREKKERFSLILESASTNQTSMYLCASSPRDRGDQPQHFGDGTRLSIL.

Turning to this clone: Within the sample, other DNA sequences also encode this same CDR3. This chain joins TRBV5-1 and TRBJ1-1, with a weak D call TRBD1 (6 bases). This CDR3 comprises 15 residues. Germline values: CDR1 SGHRS, CDR2 YFSETQ. The V end was cut by 0 bases, the J end by 1 base, with 10 bases between. CDR3 nucleotides: TGCGCCAGCAGCTTGGGTGGGGGGGCGAACACTGAAGCTTTCTTT. Residues: CASSLGGGANTEAFF.

This clone was recorded a few times. This chain links TRBV28 with TRBJ2-2; D call uncertain. The CDR3 totals 18 residues. Germline V gives CDR1 MDHEN, CDR2 SYDVKM. V lost 3 bases, J lost 0 bases, and 17 bases lay in between. The CDR3 DNA reads as TGTGCCAGCAGTTTTGATCCCTCCGCAGCGTCGAACACCGGGGAGCTGTTTTTT. This gives the protein CASSFDPSAASNTGELFF.

V gene TRBV5-1 combines with J gene TRBJ1-2; D call uncertain. This CDR3 is built from 15 residues. Trimming removed 4 bases from V and 2 bases from J, with 15 bases in between. Germline CDR1 is SGHRS and CDR2 is YFSETQ. The CDR3 loop reads CASSPDGNGNYGYTF. The CDR3 coding sequence is TGCGCCAGCAGCCCAGACGGGAACGGAAACTATGGCTACACCTTC.

V is TRBV19 and J is TRBJ1-2; no definite D call. Germline values: CDR1 LNHDA, CDR2 SQIVND (reference sequence). The CDR3 has 12 residues. With 7 bases removed from V and 1 base from J, the gap between germline ends came to 7 bases. The chain's CDR3 is CASTDLNYGYTF. In DNA form, the CDR3 reads TGTGCCAGTACAGATCTTAACTATGGCTACACCTTC.

This chain joins TRBV6-2 or TRBV6-3 and TRBJ2-1, with a weak D call TRBD1 (6 bases). The CDR3 totals 13 residues. Trimming stripped 4 bases from V and 3 bases from J, with 7 bases between. Germline V gene data show CDR1 as MNHEY and CDR2 as SVGEGT. The chain's CDR3 is CASSWDNYNEQFF. For the CDR3, the DNA is TGTGCCAGCAGTTGGGACAACTACAATGAGCAGTTCTTC.

V gene TRBV5-1 combines with J gene TRBJ2-7; D gene ambiguous. There are 14 residues in the CDR3. Trimming removed 7 bases from V and 0 bases from J, with 14 bases in between. The germline V gene has CDR1 SGHRS and CDR2 YFSETQ. CDR3 residues: CASAAGVGSYEQYV. The CDR3 nucleotides read TGCGCCAGCGCTGCCGGAGTCGGCTCCTACGAGCAGTACGTC.

In DNA form, the CDR3 reads TGCGCCAGCAGCGGCGGGCGCAGCACCGGGGAGCTGTTTTTT. Translation gives CASSGGRSTGELFF. The chain links TRBV5-1 to TRBJ2-2; D is possibly TRBD2 (5 bases). The CDR3 is 14 amino acids. The germline V and J ends were trimmed by 4 bases and 4 bases, with 11 bases remaining between them. Germline CDR1 and CDR2: SGHRS and YFSETQ.

V and J are TRBV6-1 and TRBJ1-4, with 7 bases that match TRBD1. The germline CDR1 and CDR2 sequences are MNHNS and SASEGT. The trim removed 3 bases at V and 9 bases at J, leaving 7 bases unmatched. CDR3 size: 14 residues. The CDR3 DNA follows: TGTGCCAGCAGTGACGAGAACAGGGGAAAAAAACTGTTTTTT. Encoded protein: CASSDENRGKKLFF.

This chain joins TRBV5-4 and TRBJ2-1, with a tentative D call TRBD2 (5 bases). The V gene's germline CDR1 is SGHNT and CDR2 YYREEE (reference sequence). Trimming left V 7 bases short and J 8 bases short, with 13 bases between. The CDR3 has 12 amino acids. CDR3: CASEGVGDEQFF. CDR3 DNA: TGTGCCAGCGAGGGTGTGGGTGATGAGCAGTTCTTC.

The CDR3 DNA sequence: TGTGCCAGTAGTATAAACCCGGTTCCTAATTCACCCCTCCACTTT. Its translation: CASSINPVPNSPLHF. This rearrangement joins TRBV19 to TRBJ1-6; D is unclear. CDR1 and CDR2 from the germline V gene are LNHDA and SQIVND (reference sequence). This CDR3 contains 15 residues. Deletions cut 2 bases from V and 6 bases from J, with 11 bases between.

The chain has TRBV5-5 and TRBJ1-1; perhaps TRBD1 as D (6 bases). Germline V gene sequence: CDR1 SGHKS, CDR2 YYEKEE (reference sequence). The CDR3 contains 14 residues. The V gene lost 0 bases and the J gene lost 2 bases, with 8 bases spanning the gap. The CDR3, as DNA: TGTGCCAGCAGCTTGGTTGGGGGCAACACTGAAGCTTTCTTT. This gives the protein CASSLVGGNTEAFF.

V gene TRBV5-5 combines with J gene TRBJ2-7; D might be TRBD1 (5 bases). The CDR3 loop spans 16 amino acids. Trimming left V 4 bases short and J 3 bases short, with 20 bases between. The germline CDR1 and CDR2 sequences are SGHKS and YYEKEE (reference sequence). In DNA form, the CDR3 reads TGTGCCAGCAGCAGGGTTGGTCCAAGGGGAAACTACGAGCAGTACGTC. Its translation: CASSRVGPRGNYEQYV.

This clone was observed once. This chain joins TRBV10-3 and TRBJ1-1; tentatively, D is TRBD1 (6 bases). The V gene lost 5 bases and the J gene lost 4 bases, with 14 bases spanning the gap. The germline gives CDR1 ENHRY, CDR2 SYGVKD. The CDR3 is 14 residues long. The CDR3 DNA reads as TGTGCCATCAGTTTGGACAGAATGGGCACTGAAGCTTTCTTT. Its protein product is CAISLDRMGTEAFF.

V gene TRBV5-1 combines with J gene TRBJ1-5; the D is unclear. This CDR3 contains 14 residues. CDR1 SGHRS and CDR2 YFSETQ come from the germline V gene. Between the trimmed V and J ends, which lost 2 bases and 2 bases, there was a span of 8 bases. The DNA of the CDR3 is TGCGCCAGCAGCTTTGGGCAGGGCAATCAGCCCCAGCATTTT. Its translation is CASSFGQGNQPQHF.

The gene calls are TRBV21-1 and TRBJ2-7; no check of the table's D call, TRBD1, against the DNA was made. TRBV21-1 is noted as a pseudogene. This CDR3 is 16 amino acids long. The CDR3 DNA follows: TGTGCCAGCAGCTTCAAGAGGGACAGTTGCTCCTACGAGCAGTACGTC. This codes for CASSFKRDSCSYEQYV.

This chain links TRBV4-1 with TRBJ2-6, with D perhaps matching TRBD1 (5 bases). The germline V and J ends were trimmed by 0 bases and 0 bases, with 9 bases remaining between them. Germline lookup yields CDR1 MGHRA and CDR2 YSYEKL. The CDR3 totals 17 residues. The CDR3 region is CASSQDWQGSGANVLTF. The CDR3 DNA is TGCGCCAGCAGCCAAGATTGGCAGGGCTCTGGGGCCAACGTCCTGACTTTC.

V usage is TRBV6-5 and J usage is TRBJ1-3; D uncertain. The CDR3 length is 14 residues. The V and J ends lost 2 bases and 4 bases respectively, with 9 bases between them. Germline loops: CDR1 MNHEY, CDR2 SVGAGI. The CDR3 is CASSYGGVGNTIYF. Here the CDR3 DNA reads TGTGCCAGCAGTTACGGCGGGGTGGGAAACACCATATATTTT.

The chain recombines TRBV6-5 with TRBJ1-1; possibly TRBD1 for D (5 bases). Germline V gives CDR1 MNHEY, CDR2 SVGAGI. Trimming stripped 6 bases from V and 7 bases from J, with 21 bases between. This CDR3 has 15 residues. CDR3 nucleotides: TGTGCCAGCAGCTCTTCTCCCAGGGTGAAGAATGAAGCTTTCTTT. Residues: CASSSSPRVKNEAFF.

The chain joins TRBV5-6 to TRBJ1-5, with a tentative D call TRBD1 (6 bases). The germline CDR1 and CDR2 sequences are SGHDT and YYEEEE. Trimming left V 1 base short and J 3 bases short, with 14 bases between. The CDR3 loop spans 16 amino acids. CDR3 DNA: TGTGCCAGCAGCTTGTCAACAGGGCGATACAATCAGCCCCAGCATTTT. Translating it yields CASSLSTGRYNQPQHF.

V is TRBV19 and J is TRBJ1-6, with a weak D call TRBD1 (5 bases). The CDR3 covers 14 residues. V lost 3 bases and J 7 bases, leaving 10 bases between the germline ends. Germline CDR1 is LNHDA and CDR2 is SQIVND (reference sequence). DNA of the CDR3: TGTGCCAGTAGTATCAGGGAATTCAATTCACCCCTCCACTTT. The encoded protein is CASSIREFNSPLHF.

This sequence joins TRBV28 and TRBJ1-1; D may be TRBD1 (6 bases). This CDR3 comprises 15 residues. CDR1 and CDR2 from the germline V gene are MDHEN and SYDVKM. Trimming pared 0 bases from V and 5 bases from J, leaving 13 bases between. The CDR3 region has the DNA TGTGCCAGCAGTTTATGGACAAACAGGGCTACTGAAGCTTTCTTT. As protein: CASSLWTNRATEAFF.

V usage is TRBV7-8 and J usage is TRBJ1-2, with 10 bases aligning to TRBD1. The CDR3 consists of 15 residues. CDR1 is SGHVS and CDR2 is FQNEAQ in the germline V gene. The trim removed 3 bases at V and 4 bases at J, leaving 5 bases unmatched. CDR3 coding DNA: TGTGCCAGCAGCTTTGGGACAGGGGAGCTCTATGGCTACACCTTC. As protein: CASSFGTGELYGYTF.